The 14 T cell receptor beta chains below come from one sample, sequenced in a study of blood T cell repertoires in COVID-19. Some clones are missing from TCRdb's copy, which holds only in-frame ones; the method was immunoSEQ multiplex PCR. Of 300,000 to 450,000 clones in the sample, 75% to 90% are singletons; the top ten hold about 1%. Sequencing input: PBMCs or T cells enriched from blood (not recorded which). Receptors originate from a man between 18 and 29 years old who had recovered from COVID-19.

The V gene is TRBV5-6, the J gene TRBJ2-1; 10 bases align to TRBD2. Germline V lookup: CDR1 SGHDT, CDR2 YYEEEE. CDR3 length equals 14 residues. Trimming took 2 bases from V and 7 from J; bases not matched to a gene: 3. The CDR3 DNA follows: TGTGCCAGCAGCTTACTAGCGGGGAAAAATGAGCAGTTCTTC. It yields the protein CASSLLAGKNEQFF. The full variable domain, completed using reference TRBV5-6 and TRBJ2-1, is DAGVTQSPTHLIKTRGQQVTLRCSPKSGHDTVSWYQQALGQGPQFIFQYYEEEERQRGNFPDRFSGHQFPNYSSELNVNALLLGDSALYLCASSLLAGKNEQFFGPGTRLTVL.

The chain uses TRBV7-2 and TRBJ1-2, with 8 bases fitting TRBD1. The CDR3 length is 12 residues. CDR1 and CDR2 from the germline V gene are SGHTA and FQGNSA. The V segment lost 5 bases and the J segment 8 bases; nucleotides outside the gene matches: 4. CDR3 sequence: CASSPGQGGYTF. The CDR3 DNA is TGTGCCAGCAGCCCTGGACAGGGAGGCTACACCTTC.

The rearrangement uses TRBV20-1 and TRBJ1-4; no definite D call. Germline CDR1 reads DFQATT; CDR2 reads SNEGSKA (reference sequence). V gave up 3 bases and J gave up 7 bases, with 9 bases separating them. This CDR3 is 12 amino acids long. CDR3 sequence (DNA): TGCAGTGCTAGTTCCCGGAGTGAAAAACTGTTTTTT. Translating gives CSASSRSEKLFF.

V is TRBV28 and J is TRBJ2-7; possible D gene TRBD1, 5 bases. The CDR3 is made up of 12 amino acids. CDR1 is MDHEN and CDR2 is SYDVKM in the germline V gene. The V gene lost 2 bases and the J gene lost 6 bases, with 8 bases spanning the gap. The CDR3 sequence is CASSLLRAEQYF. The CDR3 DNA sequence: TGTGCCAGCAGTTTACTCAGGGCCGAGCAGTACTTC.

The chain combines TRBV24-1 with TRBJ2-7, with 11 nucleotides matching TRBD2. The germline gives CDR1 KGHDR, CDR2 SFDVKD. V shed 4 bases, J shed 3 bases, and the junction held 4 bases outside the gene matches. This CDR3 region has 15 residues. The DNA for the CDR3 is TGTGCCACCAGTGACCCCGGGACTAGCGGCTACGAGCAGTACTTC. This sequence encodes CATSDPGTSGYEQYF.

The V and J genes are TRBV12-3 or TRBV12-4 and TRBJ1-5; 8 bases are a match to TRBD1. After removal of 3 bases from V and 9 bases from J, the junction contained 4 bases not matched to a gene. This CDR3 contains 13 residues. DNA for the CDR3: TGTGCCAGCAGTTTGGCAGGGGGCCGGCCCCAGCATTTT. It codes for CASSLAGGRPQHF.

The rearrangement uses TRBV27 and TRBJ2-7, with 9 bases aligning to TRBD1. The CDR3 has 14 residues. Losses at the gene ends were 3 bases for V and 7 bases for J; bases not matched to a gene: 7. Germline lookup yields CDR1 MNHEY and CDR2 SMNVEV (reference sequence). CDR3 sequence: CASSFRDRAAEQYF. The CDR3 coding sequence is TGTGCCAGCAGTTTCCGGGACAGGGCCGCTGAGCAGTACTTC.

This clone was counted a single time. This chain uses TRBV28 with TRBJ2-1; 10 bases are a match to TRBD2. Germline CDR1 and CDR2: MDHEN and SYDVKM. This CDR3 has 16 residues. V was pared by 3 bases and J by 0 bases, with 2 bases of the junction left unmatched. The CDR3 is CASSLASGSSYNEQFF. As DNA, the CDR3 is TGTGCCAGCAGTTTGGCTAGCGGGAGCTCCTACAATGAGCAGTTCTTC.

V usage is TRBV21-1 and J usage is TRBJ1-5. TRBV21-1 is listed as a pseudogene. The CDR3 runs to 18 residues. The CDR3 sequence is CASSKAAGGPRGNQPQHF. CDR3 nucleotides: TGTGCCAGCAGCAAAGCCGCGGGGGGGCCCCGGGGCAATCAGCCCCAGCATTTT.

CDR3 region: CASSRRAHNSPLHF. The CDR3 DNA follows: TGTGCCAGCAGCCGGAGAGCCCATAATTCACCCCTCCACTTT. This chain uses TRBV5-6 with TRBJ1-6, with D uncertain. Deletions cut 4 bases from V and 5 bases from J, with 10 bases between. Germline values: CDR1 SGHDT, CDR2 YYEEEE. This CDR3 has 14 amino acids.

The chain joins TRBV19 to TRBJ1-6; D unresolved. This CDR3 is 13 amino acids long. The germline V gene encodes CDR1 LNHDA and CDR2 SQIVND (reference sequence). V was trimmed by 1 base and J by 8 bases, leaving 6 bases between them. CDR3 bases: TGTGCCAGTAGTATAGGTCTAGATTCACCCCTCCACTTT. Translating gives CASSIGLDSPLHF.

This rearrangement joins TRBV7-6 to TRBJ2-3; 9 positions agree with TRBD1. This CDR3 contains 17 residues. The V gene's germline CDR1 is SGHVS and CDR2 FNYEAQ. The V and J ends lost 5 bases and 6 bases, in that order; junction bases with no gene match: 15. This CDR3 reads CASSPSPVRDREDTQYF. The CDR3 nucleotides are TGTGCCAGCAGCCCTAGCCCCGTCCGGGACAGGGAGGATACGCAGTATTTT.

This clone has just a few counts. The chain uses TRBV7-8 and TRBJ1-2, with no clear D. The V gene's germline CDR1 is SGHVS and CDR2 FQNEAQ. The CDR3 loop spans 14 amino acids. The V and J ends lost 4 bases and 5 bases respectively, with 14 bases between them. The CDR3 DNA reads as TGTGCCAGCAGCTCAGGACGGGGAAAGTATGGCTACACCTTC. It codes for CASSSGRGKYGYTF.

The chain has TRBV7-7 and TRBJ2-5, with D unresolved. This CDR3 region has 13 residues. Trimming removed 1 base from V and 3 bases from J, with 6 bases in between. Germline V gene sequence: CDR1 SSHAT, CDR2 FNYEAQ (reference sequence). CDR3 DNA: TGTGCCAGCAGCTTAGACAGCAAAGAGACCCAGTACTTC. This codes for CASSLDSKETQYF.